These 20 T cell receptor beta chains were sequenced from one sample in a study of shared clonotypes between healthy human individuals. The method was immunoSEQ multiplex PCR; TCRdb's version includes in-frame clones alone and lacks a portion of them. Counted here are about 2.4 million clones, 93% occurring once; the ten biggest clones make up approximately 0.35%. The material sequenced was naive CD4+ T cells from PBMCs. Indicated subset: CD45RA+ positively selected. Source of these receptors: a man in his late teens or twenties in good health. Some clones in this sample may be carry-over from other donors' samples.

This rearrangement joins TRBV6-5 to TRBJ2-3; 9 bases map to TRBD1. Germline V gene data show CDR1 as MNHEY and CDR2 as SVGAGI. V shed 0 bases and J 2 bases; nucleotides not matched to a gene: 3. CDR3 size: 16 residues. The CDR3 loop reads CASSYSGTGTTDTQYF. CDR3 DNA sequence: TGTGCCAGCAGTTACTCCGGGACAGGGACCACAGATACGCAGTATTTT.

The V call is TRBV7-9, the J call TRBJ2-7; 12 nucleotides line up with TRBD2. Unmatched junction bases numbered 6, after V lost 5 bases and J lost 4 bases. The V gene's germline CDR1 is SEHNR and CDR2 FQNEAQ (reference sequence). This CDR3 contains 15 residues. Here the CDR3 DNA reads TGTGCCAGCAGCACGACTAGCGGGAGCTTATACGAGCAGTACTTC. This codes for CASSTTSGSLYEQYF.

The V call is TRBV30, the J call TRBJ1-2, with 9 bases identical to TRBD1. Losses at the gene ends were 5 bases for V and 4 bases for J; bases not matched to a gene: 17. The CDR3 consists of 17 residues. The germline gives CDR1 GTSNPN, CDR2 SVGIG (reference sequence). The CDR3 region has the DNA TGTGCCTGGGGGCGCGGGGGGACAGGGAGATTTACCTATGGCTACACCTTC. Encoded protein: CAWGRGGTGRFTYGYTF.

This clone has only one observation. The rearrangement joins TRBV11-2 to TRBJ2-5; tentatively, D is TRBD2 (6 bases). Germline CDR1 is SGHAT and CDR2 is FQNNGV. Trimming left V 2 bases short and J 1 base short, with 11 bases between. CDR3 length: 15 residues. CDR3 in amino acids: CASSLYGGTQETQYF. The CDR3 coding sequence is TGTGCCAGCAGCTTATACGGGGGTACCCAAGAGACCCAGTACTTC.

This chain joins TRBV4-1 and TRBJ2-3; D ambiguous. Germline CDR1 and CDR2: MGHRA and YSYEKL. Trimming cost V 0 bases and J 7 bases, with 8 bases left between them. This CDR3 comprises 13 residues. For the CDR3, the DNA is TGCGCCAGCAGCCAAGATCTCCACAATACGCAGTATTTT. Translation: CASSQDLHNTQYF.

V and J are TRBV11-2 and TRBJ1-3; D is unresolved. The CDR3 spans 14 residues. Trimming took 9 bases from V and 0 from J, leaving 12 bases between them. Germline CDR1 and CDR2: SGHAT and FQNNGV. The CDR3, as DNA: TGTGCCAGTAAGAATCCTAACTCTGGAAACACCATATATTTT. As protein: CASKNPNSGNTIYF.

This clone was counted once. The gene calls are TRBV19 and TRBJ1-1, with D perhaps matching TRBD1 (5 bases). Deletions cut 6 bases from V and 4 bases from J, with 18 bases between. The CDR3 loop spans 15 amino acids. CDR1 is LNHDA, CDR2 SQIVND, per germline (reference sequence). As DNA, the CDR3 is TGTGCCAGTAGCATAATCAGGGTGCGGGGCACTGAAGCTTTCTTT. This codes for CASSIIRVRGTEAFF. The full variable domain, rest sourced from reference TRBV19 and TRBJ1-1, is DGGITQSPKYLFRKEGQNVTLSCEQNLNHDAMYWYRQDPGQGLRLIYYSQIVNDFQKGDIAEGYSVSREKKESFPLTVTSAQKNPTAFYLCASSIIRVRGTEAFFGQGTRLTVV.

Comments on this clone: Other DNA sequences of this sample code for an identical CDR3. V and J are TRBV5-1 and TRBJ2-1; TRBD2 might be the D (5 bases). The CDR3 consists of 14 residues. The germline CDR1 and CDR2 sequences are SGHRS and YFSETQ. V was trimmed by 0 bases and J by 4 bases, leaving 8 bases between them. CDR3 region: CASSLERTYNEQFF. The CDR3 bases are TGCGCCAGCAGCTTGGAACGGACTTACAATGAGCAGTTCTTC. The complete variable domain, with remaining parts taken from reference TRBV5-1 and TRBJ2-1, reads KAGVTQTPRYLIKTRGQQVTLSCSPISGHRSVSWYQQTPGQGLQFLFEYFSETQRNKGNFPGRFSGRQFSNSRSEMNVSTLELGDSALYLCASSLERTYNEQFFGPGTRLTVL.

J is TRBJ1-2 and V is TRBV2; possible D gene TRBD1, 5 bases. The V end lost 4 bases, the J end lost 4 bases, and 13 bases lay between the germline ends. This CDR3 contains 14 residues. Germline assignment: CDR1 SNHLY and CDR2 FYNNEI. CDR3 nucleotides: TGTGCCAGCAGTGCCGGCAGGGAACGCTATGGCTACACCTTC. Amino acid sequence: CASSAGRERYGYTF. Supplemented by reference TRBV2 and TRBJ1-2, the full variable domain reads EPEVTQTPSHQVTQMGQEVILRCVPISNHLYFYWYRQILGQKVEFLVSFYNNEISEKSEIFDDQFSVERPDGSNFTLKIRSTKLEDSAMYFCASSAGRERYGYTFGSGTRLTVV.

The genes are TRBV6-6 and TRBJ1-2, with D hard to call. V lost 2 bases to trimming and J lost 3 bases, with 4 bases between them. The CDR3 length is 12 residues. From germline, CDR1 is MNHNY and CDR2 SVGAGI (reference sequence). CDR3 sequence (DNA): TGTGCCAGCAGTTACGGTGACTATGGCTACACCTTC. This translates into CASSYGDYGYTF.

This rearrangement joins TRBV10-3 to TRBJ2-7, with a possible D match to TRBD2 (7 bases). The CDR3 contains 16 residues. The V gene's germline CDR1 is ENHRY and CDR2 SYGVKD. V was pared by 1 base and J by 4 bases, with 17 bases between. This CDR3 reads CAISELGGGAGYEQYF. Here the CDR3 DNA reads TGTGCCATCAGTGAGTTGGGCGGGGGCGCAGGGTACGAGCAGTACTTC.

This sequence joins TRBV6-5 and TRBJ1-1, with unresolved D. The germline V gene encodes CDR1 MNHEY and CDR2 SVGAGI. V dropped 6 bases and J dropped 4 bases, with 9 bases sitting between them. The CDR3 is 12 amino acids. CDR3 amino acids: CASSARGTEAFF. The CDR3 bases are TGTGCCAGCAGCGCCCGGGGCACTGAAGCTTTCTTT.

V and J are TRBV7-9 and TRBJ1-5; D is undetermined. V was trimmed by 3 bases and J by 2 bases, leaving 5 bases between them. This CDR3 is built from 13 residues. The germline V gene encodes CDR1 SEHNR and CDR2 FQNEAQ (reference sequence). As DNA, the CDR3 is TGTGCCAGCAGCTTTAATGGCAATCAGCCCCAGCATTTT. The encoded protein is CASSFNGNQPQHF.

The rearrangement links TRBV5-1 to TRBJ2-1, with a weak D call TRBD1 (6 bases). The CDR3 totals 17 residues. Trimming took off 7 bases at V and 0 bases at J, with 20 bases between the two ends. The germline gives CDR1 SGHRS, CDR2 YFSETQ. CDR3 DNA sequence: TGCGCCAGCCAGGGGTTAGGCGGAACTAGCTCCTACAATGAGCAGTTCTTC. Amino acids: CASQGLGGTSSYNEQFF.

The rearrangement joins TRBV11-3 to TRBJ2-1; maybe TRBD2 (6 bases). Germline loops: CDR1 SGHNT, CDR2 YENEEA. Between the trimmed V and J ends, which lost 5 bases and 0 bases, there was a span of 14 bases. There are 16 residues in the CDR3. The CDR3 loop is CASSPPGGNSYNEQFF. The CDR3, as DNA: TGTGCCAGCAGCCCCCCGGGCGGGAACTCCTACAATGAGCAGTTCTTC.

The chain couples TRBV2 to TRBJ1-4, with 7 bases matching TRBD1. Trimming took 3 bases from V and 5 from J; bases not matched to a gene: 6. CDR1 is SNHLY and CDR2 is FYNNEI in the germline V gene. This CDR3 has 15 residues. CDR3 sequence reads: CASSDPGGLNEKLFF. CDR3 sequence (DNA): TGTGCCAGCAGTGACCCAGGGGGGCTAAATGAAAAACTGTTTTTT. Using reference TRBV2 and TRBJ1-4 for the parts outside the CDR3, the full variable domain is EPEVTQTPSHQVTQMGQEVILRCVPISNHLYFYWYRQILGQKVEFLVSFYNNEISEKSEIFDDQFSVERPDGSNFTLKIRSTKLEDSAMYFCASSDPGGLNEKLFFGSGTQLSVL.

In its sample, this clone was seen once. In the same sample, other DNA sequences code for this CDR3. The genes are TRBV7-3 and TRBJ2-1, with TRBD2 identical over 8 bases. The CDR3 runs 16 residues. Germline V gives CDR1 SGHTA, CDR2 FQGTGA. Trimming took 5 bases from V and 0 from J; bases not matched to a gene: 6. DNA for the CDR3: TGTGCCAGCAGCCTCACGGGGGGGAGCTCCTACAATGAGCAGTTCTTC. It translates to CASSLTGGSSYNEQFF.

The V call is TRBV6-6, the J call TRBJ1-1; D gene unclear. Trimming cost V 6 bases and J 4 bases, with 12 bases left between them. The CDR3 consists of 13 residues. The V gene's germline CDR1 is MNHNY and CDR2 SVGAGI (reference sequence). CDR3 sequence (DNA): TGTGCCAGCAGGGCGCCCGAAGGCACTGAAGCTTTCTTT. Protein: CASRAPEGTEAFF.

CDR3 DNA sequence: TGTGCCAGCAGCTTGGGTGGTGCAACTAATGAAAAACTGTTTTTT. Translation gives CASSLGGATNEKLFF. This chain joins TRBV14 and TRBJ1-4; D call uncertain. V was shortened by 5 bases and J by 0 bases, with 10 bases between the two germline ends. Germline loops: CDR1 SGHDN, CDR2 FVKESK. The CDR3 contains 15 residues.

This rearrangement joins TRBV29-1 to TRBJ1-4; D perhaps matches TRBD1 (5 bases). There are 14 residues in the CDR3. V shed 5 bases and J shed 5 bases, with 15 bases lying between them. CDR1 is SQVTM, CDR2 ANQGSEA, per germline. The CDR3 loop is CSVSETDPNEKLFF. The CDR3 nucleotides are TGCAGCGTTTCCGAGACAGACCCGAATGAAAAACTGTTTTTT.